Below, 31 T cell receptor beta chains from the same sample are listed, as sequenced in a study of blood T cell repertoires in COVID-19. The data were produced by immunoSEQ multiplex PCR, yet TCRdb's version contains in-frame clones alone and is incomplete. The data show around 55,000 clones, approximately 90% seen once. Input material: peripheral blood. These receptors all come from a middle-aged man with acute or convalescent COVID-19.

The chain's CDR3 is CASGLVGTGNSPLHF. The DNA for the CDR3 is TGTGCTAGTGGTTTGGTAGGGACAGGGAATTCACCCCTCCACTTT. The chain is built from TRBV12-5 and TRBJ1-6; TRBD1 agrees at 9 bases. This CDR3 has 15 residues. After removal of 0 bases from V and 7 bases from J, the junction contained 1 base not matched to a gene. From germline, CDR1 is LGHNT and CDR2 FRNRAP. The full variable domain, its missing parts supplied by reference TRBV12-5 and TRBJ1-6, is DARVTQTPRHKVTEMGQEVTMRCQPILGHNTVFWYRQTMMQGLELLAYFRNRAPLDDSGMPKDRFSAEMPDATLATLKIQPSEPRDSAVYFCASGLVGTGNSPLHFGNGTRLTVT.

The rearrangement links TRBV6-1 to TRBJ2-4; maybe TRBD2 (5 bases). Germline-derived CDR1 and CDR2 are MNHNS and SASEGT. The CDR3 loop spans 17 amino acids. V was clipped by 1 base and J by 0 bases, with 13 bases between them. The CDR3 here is CASSEDALREAKNIQYF. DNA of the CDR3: TGTGCCAGCAGTGAAGATGCCCTCCGGGAAGCCAAAAACATTCAGTACTTC.

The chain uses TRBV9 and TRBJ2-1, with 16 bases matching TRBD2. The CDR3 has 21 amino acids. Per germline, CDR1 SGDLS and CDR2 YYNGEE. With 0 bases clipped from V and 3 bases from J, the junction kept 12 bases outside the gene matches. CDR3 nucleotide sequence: TGTGCCAGCAGCGTAGACTGGGGGACTAGCGGGAGGGCAGGAGTCTACAATGAGCAGTTCTTC. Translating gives CASSVDWGTSGRAGVYNEQFF.

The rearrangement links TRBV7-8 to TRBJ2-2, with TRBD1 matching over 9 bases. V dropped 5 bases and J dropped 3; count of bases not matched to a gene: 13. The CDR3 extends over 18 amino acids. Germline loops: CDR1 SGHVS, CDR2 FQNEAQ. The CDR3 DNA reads TGTGCCAGCAGCACAACCGCACACAGGGGGCCCGACACCGGGGAGCTGTTTTTT. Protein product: CASSTTAHRGPDTGELFF.

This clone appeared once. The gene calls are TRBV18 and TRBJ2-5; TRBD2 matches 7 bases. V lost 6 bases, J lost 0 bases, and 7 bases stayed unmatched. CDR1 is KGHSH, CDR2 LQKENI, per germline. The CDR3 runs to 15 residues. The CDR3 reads CASSPEAGNQETQYF. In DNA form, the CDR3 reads TGTGCCAGCTCCCCCGAAGCGGGGAACCAAGAGACCCAGTACTTC.

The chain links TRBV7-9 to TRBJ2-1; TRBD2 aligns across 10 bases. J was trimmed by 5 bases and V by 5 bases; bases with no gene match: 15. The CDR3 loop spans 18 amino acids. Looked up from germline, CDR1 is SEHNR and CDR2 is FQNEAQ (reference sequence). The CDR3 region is CASSLPVRSGREDNEQFF. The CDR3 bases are TGTGCCAGCAGCCTACCCGTCAGGAGCGGGAGGGAGGACAATGAGCAGTTCTTC.

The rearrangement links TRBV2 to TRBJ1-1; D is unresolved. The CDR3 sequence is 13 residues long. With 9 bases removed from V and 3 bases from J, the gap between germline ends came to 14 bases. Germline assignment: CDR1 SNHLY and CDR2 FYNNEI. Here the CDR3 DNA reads TGTGCCAGAAAGGAGAATGCGGACACTGAAGCTTTCTTT. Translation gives CARKENADTEAFF.

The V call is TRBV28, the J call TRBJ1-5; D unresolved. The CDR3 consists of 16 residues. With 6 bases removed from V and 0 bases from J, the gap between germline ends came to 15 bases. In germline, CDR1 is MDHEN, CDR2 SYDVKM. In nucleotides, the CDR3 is TGTGCCAGCAGCCCCGCGGGGATTTATAGCAATCAGCCCCAGCATTTT. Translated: CASSPAGIYSNQPQHF. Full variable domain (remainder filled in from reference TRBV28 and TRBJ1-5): DVKVTQSSRYLVKRTGEKVFLECVQDMDHENMFWYRQDPGLGLRLIYFSYDVKMKEKGDIPEGYSVSREKKERFSLILESASTNQTSMYLCASSPAGIYSNQPQHFGDGTRLSIL.

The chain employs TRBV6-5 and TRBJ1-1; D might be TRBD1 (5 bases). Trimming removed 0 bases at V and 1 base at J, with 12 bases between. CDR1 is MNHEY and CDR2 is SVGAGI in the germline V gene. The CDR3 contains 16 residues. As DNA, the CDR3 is TGTGCCAGCAGTTACTCGCGGGGCCGCGCGAACACTGAAGCTTTCTTT. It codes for CASSYSRGRANTEAFF.

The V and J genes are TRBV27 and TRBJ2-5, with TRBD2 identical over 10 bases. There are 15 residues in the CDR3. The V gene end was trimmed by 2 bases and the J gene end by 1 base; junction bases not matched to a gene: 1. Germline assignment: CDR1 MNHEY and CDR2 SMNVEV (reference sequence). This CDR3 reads CASSLSGRAQETQYF. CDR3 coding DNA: TGTGCCAGCAGTTTAAGCGGGAGGGCCCAAGAGACCCAGTACTTC.

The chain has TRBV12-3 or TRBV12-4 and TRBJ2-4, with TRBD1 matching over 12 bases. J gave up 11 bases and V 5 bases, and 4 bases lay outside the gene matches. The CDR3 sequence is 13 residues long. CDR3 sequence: CASSGDRGLFQYF. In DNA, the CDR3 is TGTGCCAGCAGTGGGGACAGGGGGCTTTTTCAGTACTTC.

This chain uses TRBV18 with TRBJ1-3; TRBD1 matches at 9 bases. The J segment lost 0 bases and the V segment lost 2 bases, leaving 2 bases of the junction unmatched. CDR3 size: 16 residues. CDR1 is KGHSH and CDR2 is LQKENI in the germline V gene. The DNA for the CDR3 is TGTGCCAGCTCACCAGAGACAGGGGGCTCTGGAAACACCATATATTTT. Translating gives CASSPETGGSGNTIYF.

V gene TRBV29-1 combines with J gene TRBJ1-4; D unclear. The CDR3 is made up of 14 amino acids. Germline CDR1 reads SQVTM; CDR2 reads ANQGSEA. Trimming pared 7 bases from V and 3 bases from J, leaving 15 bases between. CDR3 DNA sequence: TGCAGCGGATGGGCGGGAGGGTCTAATGAAAAACTGTTTTTT. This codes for CSGWAGGSNEKLFF.

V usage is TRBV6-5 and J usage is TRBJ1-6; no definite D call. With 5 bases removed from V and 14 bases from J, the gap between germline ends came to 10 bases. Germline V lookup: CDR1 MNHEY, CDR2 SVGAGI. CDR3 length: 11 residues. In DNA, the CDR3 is TGTGCCAGCAGTCCCGGTTTTGCCCTCCACTTT. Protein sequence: CASSPGFALHF.

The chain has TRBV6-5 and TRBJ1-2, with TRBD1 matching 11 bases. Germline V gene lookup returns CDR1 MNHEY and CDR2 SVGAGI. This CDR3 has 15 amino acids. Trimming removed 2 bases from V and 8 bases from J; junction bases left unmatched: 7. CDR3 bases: TGTGCCAGCAGTTACGGGGGACAGGGGGGCGGCGGCTACACCTTC. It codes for CASSYGGQGGGGYTF.

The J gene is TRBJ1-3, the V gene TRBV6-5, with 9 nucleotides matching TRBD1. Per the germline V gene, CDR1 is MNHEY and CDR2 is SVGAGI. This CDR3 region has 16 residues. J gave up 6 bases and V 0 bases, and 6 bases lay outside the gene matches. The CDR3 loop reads CASSYSGTGNENTIYF. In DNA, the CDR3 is TGTGCCAGCAGTTACTCCGGGACAGGGAATGAAAACACCATATATTTT.

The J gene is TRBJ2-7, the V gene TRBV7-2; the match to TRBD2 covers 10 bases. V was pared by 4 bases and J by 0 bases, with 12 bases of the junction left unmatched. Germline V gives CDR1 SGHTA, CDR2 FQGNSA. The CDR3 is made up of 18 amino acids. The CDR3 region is CASSSTPSGSYSSYEQYF. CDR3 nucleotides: TGTGCCAGCAGCTCCACCCCTAGCGGGAGTTATAGCTCCTACGAGCAGTACTTC.

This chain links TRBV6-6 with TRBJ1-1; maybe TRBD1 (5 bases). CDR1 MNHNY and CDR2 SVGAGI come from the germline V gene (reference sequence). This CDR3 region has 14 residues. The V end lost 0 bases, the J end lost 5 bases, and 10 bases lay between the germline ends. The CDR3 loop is CASSYSGGLTEAFF. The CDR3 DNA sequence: TGTGCCAGCAGTTACTCCGGGGGGTTGACTGAAGCTTTCTTT.

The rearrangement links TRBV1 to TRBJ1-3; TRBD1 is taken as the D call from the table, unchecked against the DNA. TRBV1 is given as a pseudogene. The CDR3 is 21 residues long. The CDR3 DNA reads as TGCACCAGCAGCCAAAGCGGGGGGACAGGGGCGACTTACCCCTCTGGAAACACCATATATTTT. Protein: CTSSQSGGTGATYPSGNTIYF.

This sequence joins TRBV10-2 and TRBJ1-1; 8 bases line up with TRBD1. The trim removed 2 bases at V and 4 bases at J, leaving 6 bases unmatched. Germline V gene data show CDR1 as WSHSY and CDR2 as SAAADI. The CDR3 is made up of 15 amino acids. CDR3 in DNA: TGCGCCAGCAGTGAGCGGACAGGGTCCTTCACTGAAGCTTTCTTT. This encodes CASSERTGSFTEAFF.

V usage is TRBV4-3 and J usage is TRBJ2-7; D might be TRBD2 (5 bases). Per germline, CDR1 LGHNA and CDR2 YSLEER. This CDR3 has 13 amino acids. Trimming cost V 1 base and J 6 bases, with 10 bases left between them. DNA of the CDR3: TGCGCCAGCAGCCAAGTGGGAGAATCCGAGCAGTACTTC. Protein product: CASSQVGESEQYF.

CDR3: CASSADSNTEAFF. CDR3 sequence (DNA): TGTGCCAGCAGCGCGGACTCGAACACTGAAGCTTTCTTT. This chain links TRBV7-9 with TRBJ1-1; no reliable D call. Germline V lookup: CDR1 SEHNR, CDR2 FQNEAQ (reference sequence). Trimming took off 5 bases at V and 1 base at J, with 8 bases between the two ends. There are 13 residues in the CDR3.

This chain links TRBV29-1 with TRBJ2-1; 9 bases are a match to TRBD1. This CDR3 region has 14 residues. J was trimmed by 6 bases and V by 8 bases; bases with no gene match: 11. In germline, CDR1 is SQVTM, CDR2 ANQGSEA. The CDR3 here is CSSPGTGYGNEQFF. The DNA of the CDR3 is TGCAGCTCCCCCGGGACAGGGTATGGCAATGAGCAGTTCTTC.

The CDR3 sequence: CASSPPTGQWDTKNTEAFF. The CDR3 DNA follows: TGTGCCAGCTCACCACCGACGGGACAGTGGGATACGAAGAACACTGAAGCTTTCTTT. This chain connects TRBV18 to TRBJ1-1; 7 bases map to TRBD1. The junction had 14 bases not matched to a gene; V was cut back by 0 bases and J by 1 base. CDR1 and CDR2 (germline): KGHSH, LQKENI. The CDR3 runs 19 residues. Filled out from reference TRBV18 and TRBJ1-1, the complete variable domain reads NAGVMQNPRHLVRRRGQEARLRCSPMKGHSHVYWYRQLPEEGLKFMVYLQKENIIDESGMPKERFSAEFPKEGPSILRIQQVVRGDSAAYFCASSPPTGQWDTKNTEAFFGQGTRLTVV.

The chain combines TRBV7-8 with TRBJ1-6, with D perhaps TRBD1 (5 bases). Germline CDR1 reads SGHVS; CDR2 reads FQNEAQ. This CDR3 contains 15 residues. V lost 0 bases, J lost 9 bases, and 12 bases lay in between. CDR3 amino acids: CASSLAKAGISPLHF. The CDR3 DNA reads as TGTGCCAGCAGCTTAGCGAAAGCAGGGATTTCACCCCTCCACTTT.

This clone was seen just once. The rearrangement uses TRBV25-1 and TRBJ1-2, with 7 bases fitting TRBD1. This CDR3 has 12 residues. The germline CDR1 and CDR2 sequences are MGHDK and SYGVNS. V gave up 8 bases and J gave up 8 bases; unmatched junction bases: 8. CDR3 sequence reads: CASRQGRLGYTF. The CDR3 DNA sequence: TGTGCCAGCCGACAGGGCCGGTTAGGCTACACCTTC.

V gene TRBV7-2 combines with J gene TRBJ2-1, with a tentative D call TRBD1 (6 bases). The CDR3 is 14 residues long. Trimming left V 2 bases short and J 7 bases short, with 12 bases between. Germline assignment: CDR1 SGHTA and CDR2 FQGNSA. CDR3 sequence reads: CASSLRSQGNEQFF. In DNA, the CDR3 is TGTGCCAGCAGCTTAAGGAGCCAGGGGAATGAGCAGTTCTTC.

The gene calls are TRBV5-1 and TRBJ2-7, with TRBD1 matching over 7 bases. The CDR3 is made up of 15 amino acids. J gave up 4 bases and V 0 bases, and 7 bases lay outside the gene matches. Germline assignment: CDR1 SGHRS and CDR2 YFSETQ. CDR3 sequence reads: CASSLGQGWAYEQYF. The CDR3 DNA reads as TGCGCCAGCAGCTTGGGACAGGGTTGGGCATACGAGCAGTACTTC.

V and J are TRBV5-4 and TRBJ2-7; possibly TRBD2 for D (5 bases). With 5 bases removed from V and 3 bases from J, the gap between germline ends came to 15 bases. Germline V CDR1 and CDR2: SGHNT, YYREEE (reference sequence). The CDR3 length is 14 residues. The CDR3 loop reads CASSREREGYEQYF. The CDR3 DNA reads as TGTGCCAGCAGTCGTGAGAGGGAAGGCTACGAGCAGTACTTC. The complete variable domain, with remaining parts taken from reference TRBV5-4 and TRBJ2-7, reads ETGVTQSPTHLIKTRGQQVTLRCSSQSGHNTVSWYQQALGQGPQFIFQYYREEENGRGNFPPRFSGLQFPNYSSELNVNALELDDSALYLCASSREREGYEQYFGPGTRLTVT.

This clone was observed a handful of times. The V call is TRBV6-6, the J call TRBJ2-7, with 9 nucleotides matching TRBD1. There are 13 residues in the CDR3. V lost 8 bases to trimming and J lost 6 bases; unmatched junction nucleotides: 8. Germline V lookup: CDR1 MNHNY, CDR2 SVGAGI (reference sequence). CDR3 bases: TGTGCCAGCTGGGAACAGGGGGCGTTCGAGCAGTACTTC. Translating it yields CASWEQGAFEQYF.

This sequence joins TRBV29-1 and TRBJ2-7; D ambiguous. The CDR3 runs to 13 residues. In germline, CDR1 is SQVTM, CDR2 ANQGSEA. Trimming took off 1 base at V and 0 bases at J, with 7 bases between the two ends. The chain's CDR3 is CSVEAKSSYEQYF. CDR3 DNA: TGCAGCGTTGAAGCTAAGAGCTCCTACGAGCAGTACTTC.